The 21 T cell receptor beta chains presented below share a single source sample, sequenced in a study of blood T cell repertoires in COVID-19. TCRdb keeps only in-frame clones here, not all; method: immunoSEQ multiplex PCR. This table holds nearly 250,000 clones, around 88% found once. The sequenced sample consisted of peripheral blood. Receptors originate from a woman older than 75 with COVID-19, enrolled during active disease.

The genes are TRBV2 and TRBJ1-2; 12 bases are shared with TRBD1. V shed 2 bases and J 8 bases; nucleotides not matched to a gene: 9. Germline V gene sequence: CDR1 SNHLY, CDR2 FYNNEI. The CDR3 is made up of 16 amino acids. The CDR3 DNA sequence: TGTGCCAGCAGTGAAAGCGGGGTCGGGACAGGGGGCGGCTACACCTTC. It yields the protein CASSESGVGTGGGYTF.

Here the CDR3 reads CASRDQRVGANEQFF. CDR3 nucleotide sequence: TGTGCCAGTAGGGACCAGCGGGTCGGGGCCAATGAGCAGTTCTTC. The J gene is TRBJ2-1, the V gene TRBV19, with D possibly being TRBD2 (6 bases). Trimming took 6 bases from V and 6 from J, leaving 18 bases between them. In germline, CDR1 is LNHDA, CDR2 SQIVND (reference sequence). The CDR3 consists of 15 residues.

In this sample, this clone turned up a few times. V is TRBV6-4 and J is TRBJ1-2, with D perhaps matching TRBD1 (5 bases). The V and J ends lost 4 bases and 5 bases respectively, with 11 bases between them. The CDR3 runs to 13 residues. Germline assignment: CDR1 MRHNA and CDR2 SNTAGT. For the CDR3, the DNA is TGTGCCAGCAGTGGGGAAAGGGGATATGGCTACACCTTC. This sequence encodes CASSGERGYGYTF.

This rearrangement joins TRBV7-9 to TRBJ1-2, with TRBD1 matching over 9 bases. Germline lookup yields CDR1 SEHNR and CDR2 FQNEAQ (reference sequence). J lost 4 bases, V lost 4 bases, and 4 bases had no gene match. The CDR3 length is 14 residues. Here the CDR3 DNA reads TGTGCCAGCAGCTCCCGGGACAGGGTCTATGGCTACACCTTC. This translates into CASSSRDRVYGYTF.

The chain links TRBV5-1 to TRBJ2-3, with D hard to call. This CDR3 region has 15 residues. Germline V gene sequence: CDR1 SGHRS, CDR2 YFSETQ. The V and J ends lost 3 bases and 0 bases respectively, with 11 bases between them. The CDR3, as DNA: TGCGCCAGCAGCTACCGAAGCTCTAGCACAGATACGCAGTATTTT. This translates into CASSYRSSSTDTQYF.

This clone was picked up one time. The V call is TRBV7-9, the J call TRBJ2-3, with TRBD2 identical over 14 bases. Trimming at V came to 5 bases and at J to 0 bases, leaving 4 bases not matched to a gene. CDR1 and CDR2 (germline): SEHNR, FQNEAQ (reference sequence). This CDR3 has 17 amino acids. CDR3 protein: CASSRLAGGRSTDTQYF. CDR3 DNA sequence: TGTGCCAGCAGCAGACTAGCGGGGGGGCGTAGCACAGATACGCAGTATTTT.

This chain links TRBV6-6 with TRBJ1-3; a weak D match, TRBD1 (6 bases). The CDR3 is 16 residues long. Looked up from germline, CDR1 is MNHNY and CDR2 is SVGAGI (reference sequence). Between the trimmed V and J ends, which lost 0 bases and 4 bases, there was a span of 13 bases. The CDR3 here is CASSYSAGAAGNTIYF. DNA of the CDR3: TGTGCCAGCAGTTACTCGGCAGGGGCGGCCGGAAACACCATATATTTT.

The chain has TRBV5-4 and TRBJ2-7; 7 bases map to TRBD1. Germline assignment: CDR1 SGHNT and CDR2 YYREEE (reference sequence). The CDR3 contains 13 residues. V lost 9 bases, J lost 0 bases, and 6 bases stayed unmatched. The CDR3 DNA reads TGTGCCACCCTAGGGGACAGCTCCTACGAGCAGTACTTC. Its protein product is CATLGDSSYEQYF.

The CDR3 loop is CASSIGQADQETQYF. The CDR3 DNA follows: TGTGCCAGTAGTATCGGACAGGCCGACCAAGAGACCCAGTACTTC. V gene TRBV19 combines with J gene TRBJ2-5; 7 nucleotides line up with TRBD1. After removal of 3 bases from V and 0 bases from J, the junction contained 4 bases not matched to a gene. The CDR3 covers 15 residues. CDR1 and CDR2 (germline): LNHDA, SQIVND (reference sequence).

The rearrangement links TRBV7-2 to TRBJ2-7, with TRBD2 matching 10 bases. Trimming took 4 bases from V and 5 from J; bases not matched to a gene: 5. Germline CDR1 and CDR2: SGHTA and FQGNSA. The CDR3 sequence is 14 residues long. This CDR3 is CASSSLAGADEQYF. DNA of the CDR3: TGTGCCAGCAGCTCTCTAGCGGGGGCAGACGAGCAGTACTTC.

The gene calls are TRBV6-2 or TRBV6-3 and TRBJ1-6; D is unclear. Germline loops: CDR1 MNHEY, CDR2 SVGEGT. This CDR3 spans 12 amino acids. Trimming took off 2 bases at V and 9 bases at J, with 5 bases between the two ends. This CDR3 is CASSYRSSPLHF. Written as DNA, the CDR3 is TGTGCCAGCAGTTACCGCAGTTCACCCCTCCACTTT.

CDR3 protein: CASSPLQGDYGYTF. CDR3 bases: TGTGCCAGCAGCCCACTACAGGGGGACTATGGCTACACCTTC. The chain has TRBV7-7 and TRBJ1-2; 8 nucleotides align to TRBD1. The germline V gene encodes CDR1 SSHAT and CDR2 FNYEAQ (reference sequence). This CDR3 comprises 14 residues. V lost 5 bases, J lost 3 bases, and 5 bases stayed unmatched.

The chain has TRBV10-1 and TRBJ1-1; D is uncertain. V shed 0 bases and J shed 2 bases, with 10 bases lying between them. CDR1 and CDR2 from the germline V gene are WNHNN and SYGVQD (reference sequence). The CDR3 has 15 amino acids. The CDR3, as DNA: TGCGCCAGCAGTGAGTCCGGCGGGGTAAACACTGAAGCTTTCTTT. This encodes CASSESGGVNTEAFF.

This chain uses TRBV18 with TRBJ1-2, with 8 bases lining up with TRBD1. The ends lost 4 bases at V and 7 bases at J; junction bases unmatched: 5. CDR1 KGHSH and CDR2 LQKENI come from the germline V gene. CDR3 size: 13 residues. The CDR3: CASSLGQGPGYTF. The CDR3 coding sequence is TGTGCCAGCTCACTCGGACAGGGACCTGGCTACACCTTC.

V is TRBV7-2 and J is TRBJ1-5, with 7 positions matching TRBD1. The CDR3 covers 13 residues. With V trimmed by 2 bases and J by 9 bases, 4 bases remained unmatched. Germline CDR1 reads SGHTA; CDR2 reads FQGNSA. The DNA for the CDR3 is TGTGCCAGCAGCTTAAAGGGGGCACGGCCCCAGCATTTT. It translates to CASSLKGARPQHF.

A single count supports this clone. This chain links TRBV7-9 with TRBJ1-6; TRBD1 is a possible D gene (6 bases). Germline V gives CDR1 SEHNR, CDR2 FQNEAQ (reference sequence). V lost 3 bases and J 9 bases, leaving 12 bases between the germline ends. The CDR3 is made up of 14 amino acids. The CDR3 reads CASSFQGIGSPLHF. DNA for the CDR3: TGTGCCAGCAGCTTCCAGGGGATAGGTTCACCCCTCCACTTT.

This clone was observed a handful of times. The chain couples TRBV2 to TRBJ1-2, with 7 bases fitting TRBD1. The CDR3 runs 13 residues. With 6 bases clipped from V and 1 base from J, the junction kept 2 bases outside the gene matches. Germline CDR1 is SNHLY and CDR2 is FYNNEI. The DNA for the CDR3 is TGTGCCAGCAGACAGGGGAGTAACTATGGCTACACCTTC. Amino acid sequence: CASRQGSNYGYTF.

Comment on this clone: This same CDR3 is encoded by further DNA sequences in the sample. The chain joins TRBV6-6 to TRBJ1-1, with D possibly being TRBD1 (5 bases). The CDR3 loop spans 14 amino acids. V was clipped by 0 bases and J by 3 bases, with 8 bases between them. Germline CDR1 reads MNHNY; CDR2 reads SVGAGI (reference sequence). The CDR3 protein is CASSYSGGDTEAFF. The CDR3 coding sequence is TGTGCCAGCAGTTACTCGGGGGGGGACACTGAAGCTTTCTTT.

The rearrangement uses TRBV3-1 (or the pseudogene TRBV3-2) and TRBJ1-4, with TRBD1 matching over 8 bases. Germline V gene lookup returns CDR1 LGHDT and CDR2 YNNKEL (reference sequence). There are 14 residues in the CDR3. The V gene end was trimmed by 5 bases and the J gene end by 7 bases; junction bases not matched to a gene: 6. The chain's CDR3 is CASSAGTGGEKLFF. Here the CDR3 DNA reads TGTGCCAGCAGCGCTGGGACAGGAGGTGAAAAACTGTTTTTT.

The V and J genes are TRBV10-3 and TRBJ1-2; 10 bases match TRBD1. The CDR3 is made up of 15 amino acids. In germline, CDR1 is ENHRY, CDR2 SYGVKD. J was trimmed by 3 bases and V by 11 bases; bases with no gene match: 12. The CDR3 loop reads CAALGQGTTDYGYTF. Here the CDR3 DNA reads TGTGCCGCCCTGGGACAGGGGACGACTGACTATGGCTACACCTTC.

This chain joins TRBV4-3 and TRBJ2-2; D is uncertain. The CDR3 extends over 14 amino acids. Germline V CDR1 and CDR2: LGHNA, YSLEER. V lost 0 bases to trimming and J lost 7 bases, with 9 bases between them. CDR3: CASSQEDFYGELFF. Here the CDR3 DNA reads TGCGCCAGCAGCCAAGAAGACTTCTACGGGGAGCTGTTTTTT.